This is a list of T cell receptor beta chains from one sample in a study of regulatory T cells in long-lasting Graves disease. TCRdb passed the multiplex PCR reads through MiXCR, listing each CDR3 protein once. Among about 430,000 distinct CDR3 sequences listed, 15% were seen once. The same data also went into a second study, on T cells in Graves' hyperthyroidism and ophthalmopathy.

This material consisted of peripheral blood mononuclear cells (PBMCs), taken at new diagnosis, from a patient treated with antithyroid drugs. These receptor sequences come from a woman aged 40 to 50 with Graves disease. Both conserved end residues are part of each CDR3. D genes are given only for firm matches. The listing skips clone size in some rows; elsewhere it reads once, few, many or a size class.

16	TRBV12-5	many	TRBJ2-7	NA	CASGTIVGQSSYEQYF	TGTGCTAGTGGCACCATCGTGGGTCAGAGCTCCTACGAGCAGTACTTC
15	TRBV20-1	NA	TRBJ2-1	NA	CSAREGLHSYNEQFF	TGCAGTGCTAGAGAAGGGCTCCACTCCTACAATGAGCAGTTCTTC
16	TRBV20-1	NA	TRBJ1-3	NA	CSARDSLGGAGNTIYF	TGCAGTGCTAGAGATTCGTTGGGGGGGGCGGGAAACACCATATATTTT
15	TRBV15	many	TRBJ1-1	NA	CATSRTGTDGTEAFF	TGTGCCACCAGCAGAACCGGGACCGACGGGACTGAAGCTTTCTTT
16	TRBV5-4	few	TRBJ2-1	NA	CASSLSERPRYNEQFF	TGTGCCAGCAGCTTATCTGAGAGGCCACGATACAATGAGCAGTTCTTC
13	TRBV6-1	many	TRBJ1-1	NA	CASTSAQNTEAFF	TGTGCCAGCACCTCGGCCCAGAACACTGAAGCTTTCTTT
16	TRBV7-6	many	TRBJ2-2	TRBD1	CASSLRTGTNTGELFF	TGTGCCAGCAGCCTTCGGACAGGGACGAACACCGGGGAGCTGTTTTTT
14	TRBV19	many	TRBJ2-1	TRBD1	CASSMGTGATEQFF	TGTGCCAGTAGTATGGGGACAGGGGCAACTGAGCAGTTCTTC
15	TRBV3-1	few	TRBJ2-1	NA	CASSPRQLPYNEQFF	TGTGCCAGCAGCCCCCGACAGTTGCCATACAATGAGCAGTTCTTC
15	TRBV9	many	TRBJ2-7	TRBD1	CASSVGQAATYEQYF	TGTGCCAGCAGCGTGGGACAGGCCGCTACCTACGAGCAGTACTTC
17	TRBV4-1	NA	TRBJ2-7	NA	CASSQEGTGAEIYEQYF	TGCGCCAGCAGCCAAGAAGGTACGGGAGCGGAGATCTACGAGCAGTACTTC
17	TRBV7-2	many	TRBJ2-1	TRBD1	CASSTTTGTGAYNEQFF	TGTGCCAGCAGCACCACGACCGGGACAGGGGCGTACAATGAGCAGTTCTTC
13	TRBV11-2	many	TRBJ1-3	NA	CASSLTDGNTIYF	TGTGCCAGCAGCTTAACAGATGGAAACACCATATATTTT
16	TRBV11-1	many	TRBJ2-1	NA	CASSLAGTRSYNEQFF	TGTGCCAGCAGCTTGGCCGGGACACGCTCCTACAATGAGCAGTTCTTC
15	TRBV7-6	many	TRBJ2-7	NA	CASSFGNGFGDEQYF	TGTGCCAGCAGCTTTGGTAACGGATTTGGGGACGAGCAGTACTTC
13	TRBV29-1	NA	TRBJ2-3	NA	CSVDPGHTDTQYF	TGCAGCGTTGACCCGGGACACACAGATACGCAGTATTTT
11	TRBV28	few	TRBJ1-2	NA	CASSQIYGYTF	TGTGCCAGCAGTCAAATCTATGGCTACACCTTC
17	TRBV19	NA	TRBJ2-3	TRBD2	CASSTRLAGGPTDTQYF	TGTGCCAGTAGTACAAGACTAGCGGGAGGGCCAACAGATACGCAGTATTTT
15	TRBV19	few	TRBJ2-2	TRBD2	CASSIRGGNTGELFF	TGTGCCAGTAGTATTCGGGGGGGGAACACCGGGGAGCTGTTTTTT
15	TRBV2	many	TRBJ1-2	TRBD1	CASSERARGGYGYTF	TGTGCCAGCAGTGAGAGGGCCAGGGGGGGCTATGGCTACACCTTC
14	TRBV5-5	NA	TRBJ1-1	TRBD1	CASSLDRGVFEAFF	TGTGCCAGCAGCTTGGACAGGGGGGTGTTTGAAGCTTTCTTT
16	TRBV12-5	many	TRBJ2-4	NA	CASGLVGVVAKNIQYF	TGTGCTAGTGGTTTGGTTGGAGTAGTAGCCAAAAACATTCAGTACTTC
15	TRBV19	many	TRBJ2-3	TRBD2	CASSMWTSGGDTQYF	TGTGCCAGTAGTATGTGGACTAGCGGGGGTGATACGCAGTATTTT
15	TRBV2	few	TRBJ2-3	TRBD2	CASSLAGGVTDTQYF	TGTGCCAGCAGCCTGGCGGGGGGGGTCACAGATACGCAGTATTTT
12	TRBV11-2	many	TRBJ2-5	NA	CASSFSGETQYF	TGTGCCAGCAGCTTCTCCGGGGAGACCCAGTACTTC
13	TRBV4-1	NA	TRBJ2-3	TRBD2	CASRGLVRPTQYF	TGCGCCAGCAGGGGACTAGTCCGCCCTACGCAGTATTTT
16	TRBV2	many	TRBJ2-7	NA	CASSEGAGTPIGEQYF	TGTGCCAGCAGTGAGGGAGCCGGGACCCCGATCGGCGAGCAGTACTTC
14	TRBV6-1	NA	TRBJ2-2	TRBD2	CASVISGHTGELFF	TGTGCCAGCGTGATTAGCGGGCACACCGGGGAGCTGTTTTTT
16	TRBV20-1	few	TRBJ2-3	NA	CSARDGEYHRPYTQYF	TGCAGTGCTAGAGATGGCGAGTACCATCGCCCCTATACGCAGTATTTT
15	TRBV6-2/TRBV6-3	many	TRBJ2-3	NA	CASSYRGLTTDTQYF	TGTGCCAGCAGTTACCGGGGACTTACCACAGATACGCAGTATTTT
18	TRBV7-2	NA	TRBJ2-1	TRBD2	CASSRAGTSGNGQNEQFF	TGTGCCAGCAGCCGCGCCGGGACTAGCGGGAACGGACAGAATGAGCAGTTCTTC